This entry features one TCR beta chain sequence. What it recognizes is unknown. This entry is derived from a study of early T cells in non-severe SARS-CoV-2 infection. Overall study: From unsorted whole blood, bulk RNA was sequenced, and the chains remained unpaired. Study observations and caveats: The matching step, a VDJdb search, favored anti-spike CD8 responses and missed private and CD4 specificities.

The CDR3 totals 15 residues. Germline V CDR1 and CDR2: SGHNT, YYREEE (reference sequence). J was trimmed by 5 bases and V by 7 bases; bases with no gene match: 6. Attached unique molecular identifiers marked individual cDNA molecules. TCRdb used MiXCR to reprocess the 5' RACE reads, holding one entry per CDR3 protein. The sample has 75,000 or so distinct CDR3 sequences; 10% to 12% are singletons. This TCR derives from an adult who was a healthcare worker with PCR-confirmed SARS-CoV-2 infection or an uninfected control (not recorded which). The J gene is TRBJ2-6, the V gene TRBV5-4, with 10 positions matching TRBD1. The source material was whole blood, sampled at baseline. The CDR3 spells CASGQGEFRANVLTF. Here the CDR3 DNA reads TGTGCCAGCGGACAGGGGGAGTTCCGGGCCAACGTCCTGACTTTC. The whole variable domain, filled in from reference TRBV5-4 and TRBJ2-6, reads ETGVTQSPTHLIKTRGQQVTLRCSSQSGHNTVSWYQQALGQGPQFIFQYYREEENGRGNFPPRFSGLQFPNYSSELNVNALELDDSALYLCASGQGEFRANVLTFGAGSRLTVL.